The 7 T cell receptor beta chains given below trace back to one sample, sequenced in a study of liver allograft versus peripheral blood T cells. In the study overall: Recipients' peripheral blood supplied the T cell receptor repertoires against which those in transplanted livers were compared.

TCRdb fed the reads into MiXCR, producing one record per CDR3 protein. This sample yields 1,400 or so distinct CDR3 sequences, of which about an eighth are seen a single time; about 7.8% belongs to the top ten. The origin of the receptors is a human patient who had a liver transplant. Some of these T cells may belong to the graft donor.

This clonotype is large (0.1 to 1%) by share. In DNA form, the CDR3 reads TGTGCCAGCAAAGTACAGGGGGCTCGAAATGAAAAACTGTTTTTT. Translation: CASKVQGARNEKLFF. The V gene is TRBV6-6, the J gene TRBJ1-4; 9 nucleotides line up with TRBD1. From germline, CDR1 is MNHNY and CDR2 SVGAGI (reference sequence). The CDR3 has 15 residues. The V gene end was trimmed by 7 bases and the J gene end by 5 bases; junction bases not matched to a gene: 8.

Worth noting for this clonotype: At one end the junction does not follow the germline gene, possibly because of a read error. This chain uses TRBV6-1 with TRBJ2-7, with D tentatively TRBD1 (6 bases). Germline V gives CDR1 MNHNS, CDR2 SASEGT. This CDR3 region has 13 residues. CDR3 nucleotides: TGTGCCAGCAGTCCGACAGGCTCCCACGAGCAGTACTTC. Translation gives CASSPTGSHEQYF.

To note about this clonotype: This likely reflects a read error, since a far larger clone is one base away. V and J are TRBV10-3 and TRBJ1-4; maybe TRBD1 (6 bases). V lost 5 bases and J 7 bases, leaving 14 bases between the germline ends. Germline V gene lookup returns CDR1 ENHRY and CDR2 SYGVKD. There are 14 residues in the CDR3. The CDR3 DNA sequence: TGTGCCATCAGTTACTACAGAGGGGGTGAAAAACTGTTTTTT. As protein: CAISYYRGGEKLFF.

A remark on this clonotype: This probably arose from a read error, given a far larger clone one base away. The gene calls are TRBV6-2 or TRBV6-3 and TRBJ2-1; 9 nucleotides agree with TRBD1. The DNA end is more similar to TRBJ2-7, so the J call may be wrong. There are 14 residues in the CDR3. The germline V gene has CDR1 MNHEY and CDR2 SVGEGT. In nucleotides, the CDR3 is TGTGACAGCAGGCCGGGACAGGGAACCTACGAGCAGTACTTC. This sequence encodes CDSRPGQGTYEQYF.

This clonotype is categorized as medium-sized. The chain joins TRBV12-3 or TRBV12-4 to TRBJ1-2, with a possible D match to TRBD1 (5 bases). Trimming cost V 7 bases and J 7 bases, with 13 bases left between them. This CDR3 region has 12 residues. The CDR3 DNA reads as TGTGCCAGCACCCGCGGGGGGGTTGGCTACACCTTC. Translation gives CASTRGGVGYTF.

By share, this clonotype ranks as medium-sized. This chain links TRBV20-1 with TRBJ2-1; 8 bases line up with TRBD2. Germline CDR1 reads DFQATT; CDR2 reads SNEGSKA (reference sequence). J was trimmed by 9 bases and V by 5 bases; bases with no gene match: 12. This CDR3 has 14 residues. CDR3 bases: TGCAGTGCTCAAAGGGGACTCGGGAGGGGTGAGCAGTTCTTC. This codes for CSAQRGLGRGEQFF.

This clonotype occurred a few times. The rearrangement uses TRBV25-1 and TRBJ2-7; 7 bases map to TRBD1. The CDR3 is 16 amino acids. Germline trimming cut 3 bases from V and 6 bases from J; bases unmatched to any gene: 14. The germline V gene encodes CDR1 MGHDK and CDR2 SYGVNS. This CDR3 is CASSDYKRGQISEQYF. The CDR3 nucleotides are TGTGCCAGCAGTGATTATAAAAGGGGACAGATCTCCGAGCAGTACTTC.